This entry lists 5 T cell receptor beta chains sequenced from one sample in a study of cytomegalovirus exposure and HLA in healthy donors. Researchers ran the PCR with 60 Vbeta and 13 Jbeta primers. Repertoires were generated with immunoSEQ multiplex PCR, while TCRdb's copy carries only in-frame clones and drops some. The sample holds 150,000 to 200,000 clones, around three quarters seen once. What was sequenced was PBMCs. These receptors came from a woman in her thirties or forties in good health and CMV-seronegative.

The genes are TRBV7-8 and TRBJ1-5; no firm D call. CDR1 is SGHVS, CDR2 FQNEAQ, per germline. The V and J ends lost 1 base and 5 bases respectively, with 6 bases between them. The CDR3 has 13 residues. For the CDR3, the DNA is TGTGCCAGCAGCTTAGTGGCTGATCAGCCCCAGCATTTT. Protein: CASSLVADQPQHF.

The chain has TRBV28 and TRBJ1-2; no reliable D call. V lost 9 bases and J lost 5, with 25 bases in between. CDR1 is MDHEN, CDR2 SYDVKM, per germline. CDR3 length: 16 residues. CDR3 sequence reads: CASREGSQIPSYGYTF. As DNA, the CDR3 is TGTGCCAGTCGTGAGGGCAGCCAAATTCCTTCTTATGGCTACACCTTC.

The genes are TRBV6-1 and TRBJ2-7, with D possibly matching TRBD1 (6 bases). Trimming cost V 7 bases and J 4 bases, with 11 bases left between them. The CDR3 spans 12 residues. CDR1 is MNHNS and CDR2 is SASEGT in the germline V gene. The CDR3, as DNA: TGTGCCAGCATCAACAGGGAGTACGAGCAGTACTTC. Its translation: CASINREYEQYF.

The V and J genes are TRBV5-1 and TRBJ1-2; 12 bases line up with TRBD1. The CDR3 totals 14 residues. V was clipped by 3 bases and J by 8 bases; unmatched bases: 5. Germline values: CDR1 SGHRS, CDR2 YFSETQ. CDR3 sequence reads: CASSWGQGAKGYTF. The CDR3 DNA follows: TGCGCCAGCAGCTGGGGACAGGGGGCGAAGGGCTACACCTTC.

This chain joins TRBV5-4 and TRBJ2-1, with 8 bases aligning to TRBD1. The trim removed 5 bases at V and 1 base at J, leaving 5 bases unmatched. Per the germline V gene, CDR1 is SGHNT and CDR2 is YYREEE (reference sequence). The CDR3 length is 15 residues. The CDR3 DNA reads TGTGCCAGCAGAAAAGACAGGGGTTCCTACAATGAGCAGTTCTTC. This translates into CASRKDRGSYNEQFF.